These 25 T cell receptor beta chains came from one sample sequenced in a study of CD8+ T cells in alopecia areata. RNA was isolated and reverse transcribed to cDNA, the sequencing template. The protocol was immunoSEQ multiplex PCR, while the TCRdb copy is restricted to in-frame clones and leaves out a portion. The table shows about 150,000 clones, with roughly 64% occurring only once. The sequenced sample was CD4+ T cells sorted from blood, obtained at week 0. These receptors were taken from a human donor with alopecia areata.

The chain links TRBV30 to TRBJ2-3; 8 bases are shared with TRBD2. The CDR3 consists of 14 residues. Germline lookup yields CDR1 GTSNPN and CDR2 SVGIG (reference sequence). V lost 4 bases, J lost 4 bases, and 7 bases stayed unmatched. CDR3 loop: CAWMFGGASDTQYF. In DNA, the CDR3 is TGTGCCTGGATGTTCGGGGGGGCTTCAGATACGCAGTATTTT.

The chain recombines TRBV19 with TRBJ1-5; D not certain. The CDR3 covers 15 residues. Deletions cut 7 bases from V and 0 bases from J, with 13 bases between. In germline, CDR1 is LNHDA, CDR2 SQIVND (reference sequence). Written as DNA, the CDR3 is TGTGCCAGTACCCATGAGAAGTTTAGCAATCAGCCCCAGCATTTT. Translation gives CASTHEKFSNQPQHF. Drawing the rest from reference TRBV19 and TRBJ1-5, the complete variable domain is DGGITQSPKYLFRKEGQNVTLSCEQNLNHDAMYWYRQDPGQGLRLIYYSQIVNDFQKGDIAEGYSVSREKKESFPLTVTSAQKNPTAFYLCASTHEKFSNQPQHFGDGTRLSIL.

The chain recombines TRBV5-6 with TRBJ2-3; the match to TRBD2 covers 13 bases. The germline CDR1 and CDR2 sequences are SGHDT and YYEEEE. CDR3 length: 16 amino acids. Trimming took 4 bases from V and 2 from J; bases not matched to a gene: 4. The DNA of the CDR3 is TGTGCCAGCAGCCGGGGGACTAGCGGGGTCACAGATACGCAGTATTTT. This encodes CASSRGTSGVTDTQYF.

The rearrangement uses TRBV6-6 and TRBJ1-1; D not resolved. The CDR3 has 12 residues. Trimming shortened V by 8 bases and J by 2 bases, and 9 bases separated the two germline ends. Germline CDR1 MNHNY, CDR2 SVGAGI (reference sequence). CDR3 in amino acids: CASRTRNTEAFF. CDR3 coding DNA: TGTGCCAGCCGGACTAGAAACACTGAAGCTTTCTTT.

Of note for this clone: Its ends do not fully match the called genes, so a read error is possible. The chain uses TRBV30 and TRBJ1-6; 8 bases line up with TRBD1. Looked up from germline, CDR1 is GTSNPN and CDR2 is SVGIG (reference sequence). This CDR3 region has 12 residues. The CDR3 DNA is TGTGCCTGGAGTGTAACGGGACAGGCCTACTACTTT. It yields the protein CAWSVTGQAYYF.

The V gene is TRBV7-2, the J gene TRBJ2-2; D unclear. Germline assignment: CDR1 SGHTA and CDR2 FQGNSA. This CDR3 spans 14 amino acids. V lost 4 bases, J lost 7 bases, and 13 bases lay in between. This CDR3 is CASSSSGNIGELFF. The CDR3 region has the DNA TGTGCCAGCAGCTCCTCAGGCAATATCGGGGAGCTGTTTTTT. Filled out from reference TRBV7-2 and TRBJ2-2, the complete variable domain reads GAGVSQSPSNKVTEKGKDVELRCDPISGHTALYWYRQSLGQGLEFLIYFQGNSAPDKSGLPSDRFSAERTGGSVSTLTIQRTQQEDSAVYLCASSSSGNIGELFFGEGSRLTVL.

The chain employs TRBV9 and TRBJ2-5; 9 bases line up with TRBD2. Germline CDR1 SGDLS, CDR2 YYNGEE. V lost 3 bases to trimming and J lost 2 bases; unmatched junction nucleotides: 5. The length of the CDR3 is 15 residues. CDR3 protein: CASSELAGMQETQYF. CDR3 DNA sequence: TGTGCCAGCAGCGAACTAGCGGGCATGCAAGAGACCCAGTACTTC.

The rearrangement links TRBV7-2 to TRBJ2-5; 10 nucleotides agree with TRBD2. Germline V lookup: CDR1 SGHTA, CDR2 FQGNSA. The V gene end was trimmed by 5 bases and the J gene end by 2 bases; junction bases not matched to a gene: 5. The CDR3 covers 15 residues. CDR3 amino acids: CASSPSGGPQETQYF. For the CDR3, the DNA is TGTGCCAGCAGCCCTAGCGGGGGCCCTCAAGAGACCCAGTACTTC.

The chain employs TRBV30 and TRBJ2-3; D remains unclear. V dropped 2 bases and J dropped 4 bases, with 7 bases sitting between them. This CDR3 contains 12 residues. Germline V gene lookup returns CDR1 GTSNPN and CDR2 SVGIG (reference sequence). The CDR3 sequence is CAWSFAADTQYF. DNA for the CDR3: TGTGCCTGGAGTTTCGCGGCAGATACGCAGTATTTT.

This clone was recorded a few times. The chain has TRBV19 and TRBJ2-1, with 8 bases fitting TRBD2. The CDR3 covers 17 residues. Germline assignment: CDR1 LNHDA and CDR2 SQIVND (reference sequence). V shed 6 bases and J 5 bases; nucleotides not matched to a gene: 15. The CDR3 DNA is TGTGCCAGTAGCCCGCCCGTGGGTAGCGGGGCCCACAATGAGCAGTTCTTC. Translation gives CASSPPVGSGAHNEQFF. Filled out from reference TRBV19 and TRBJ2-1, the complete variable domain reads DGGITQSPKYLFRKEGQNVTLSCEQNLNHDAMYWYRQDPGQGLRLIYYSQIVNDFQKGDIAEGYSVSREKKESFPLTVTSAQKNPTAFYLCASSPPVGSGAHNEQFFGPGTRLTVL.

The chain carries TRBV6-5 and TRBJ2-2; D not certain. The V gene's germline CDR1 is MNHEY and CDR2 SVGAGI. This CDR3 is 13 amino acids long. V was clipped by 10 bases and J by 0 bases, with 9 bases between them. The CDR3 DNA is TGTGCCATACAGCTCGCGAACACCGGGGAGCTGTTTTTT. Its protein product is CAIQLANTGELFF.

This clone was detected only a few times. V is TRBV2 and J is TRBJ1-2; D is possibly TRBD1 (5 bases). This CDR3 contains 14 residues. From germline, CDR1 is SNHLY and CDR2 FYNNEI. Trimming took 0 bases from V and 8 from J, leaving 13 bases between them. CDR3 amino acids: CASSEAGTVSGYTF. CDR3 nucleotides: TGTGCCAGCAGTGAAGCAGGGACCGTAAGCGGCTACACCTTC.

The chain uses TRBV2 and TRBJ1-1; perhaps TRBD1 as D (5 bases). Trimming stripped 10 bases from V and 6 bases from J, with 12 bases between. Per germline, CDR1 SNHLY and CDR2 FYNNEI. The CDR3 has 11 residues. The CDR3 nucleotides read TGTGCCACCAAAGGGGACGCTGAAGCTTTCTTT. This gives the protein CATKGDAEAFF.

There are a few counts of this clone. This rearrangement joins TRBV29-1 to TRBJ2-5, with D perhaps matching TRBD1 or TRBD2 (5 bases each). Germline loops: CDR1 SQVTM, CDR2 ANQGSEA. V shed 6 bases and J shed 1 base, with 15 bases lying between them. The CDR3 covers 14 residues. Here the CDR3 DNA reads TGCAGCGTAAGGGACCGCTCGTCCCAAGAGACCCAGTACTTC. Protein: CSVRDRSSQETQYF.

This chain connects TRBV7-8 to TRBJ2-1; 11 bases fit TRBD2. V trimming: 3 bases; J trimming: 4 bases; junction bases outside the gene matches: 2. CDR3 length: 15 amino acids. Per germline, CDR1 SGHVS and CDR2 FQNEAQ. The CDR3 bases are TGTGCCAGCAGCTTCTCTAGCGGGGGGTACAATGAGCAGTTCTTC. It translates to CASSFSSGGYNEQFF.

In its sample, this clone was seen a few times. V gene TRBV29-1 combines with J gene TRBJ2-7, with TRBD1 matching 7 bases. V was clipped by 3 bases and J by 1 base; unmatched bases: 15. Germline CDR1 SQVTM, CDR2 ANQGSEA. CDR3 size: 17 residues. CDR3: CSVDLRGRTGHSYEQYF. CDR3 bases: TGCAGCGTTGATTTACGGGGCCGGACAGGCCATTCCTACGAGCAGTACTTC.

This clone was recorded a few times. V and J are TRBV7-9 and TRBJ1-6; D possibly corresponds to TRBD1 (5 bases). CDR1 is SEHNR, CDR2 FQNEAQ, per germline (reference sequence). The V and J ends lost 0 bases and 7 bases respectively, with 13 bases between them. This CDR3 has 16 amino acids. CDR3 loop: CASSLAYWGGNSPLHF. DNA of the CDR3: TGTGCCAGCAGCTTAGCGTATTGGGGCGGCAATTCACCCCTCCACTTT.

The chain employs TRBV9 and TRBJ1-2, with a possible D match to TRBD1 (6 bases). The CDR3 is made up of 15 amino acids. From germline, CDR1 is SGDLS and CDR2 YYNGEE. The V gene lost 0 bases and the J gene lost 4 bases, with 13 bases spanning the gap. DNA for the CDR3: TGTGCCAGCAGCGTAGGACAGGTGCAGGCCTATGGCTACACCTTC. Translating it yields CASSVGQVQAYGYTF.

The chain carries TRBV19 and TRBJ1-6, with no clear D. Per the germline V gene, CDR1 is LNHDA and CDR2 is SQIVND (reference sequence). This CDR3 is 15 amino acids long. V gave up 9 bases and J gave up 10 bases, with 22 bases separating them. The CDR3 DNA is TGTGCCAGCCACGACGGTTTAGGGAGAGGGTCACCCCTCCACTTT. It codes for CASHDGLGRGSPLHF.

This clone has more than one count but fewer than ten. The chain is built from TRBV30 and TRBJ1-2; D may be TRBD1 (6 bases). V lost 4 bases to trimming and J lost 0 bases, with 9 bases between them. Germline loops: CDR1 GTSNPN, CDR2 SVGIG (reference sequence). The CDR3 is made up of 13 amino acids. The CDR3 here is CAWKAGANYGYTF. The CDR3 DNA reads TGTGCCTGGAAGGCAGGGGCTAACTATGGCTACACCTTC. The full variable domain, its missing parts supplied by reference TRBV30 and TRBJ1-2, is SQTIHQWPATLVQPVGSPLSLECTVEGTSNPNLYWYRQAAGRGLQLLFYSVGIGQISSEVPQNLSASRPQDRQFILSSKKLLLSDSGFYLCAWKAGANYGYTFGSGTRLTVV.

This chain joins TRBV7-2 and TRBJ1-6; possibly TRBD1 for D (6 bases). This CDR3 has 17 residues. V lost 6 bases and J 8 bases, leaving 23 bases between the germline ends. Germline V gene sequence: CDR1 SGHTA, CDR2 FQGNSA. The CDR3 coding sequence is TGTGCCAGCAGGGACTTCTTACGGGACACGTCGTATTCACCCCTCCACTTT. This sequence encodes CASRDFLRDTSYSPLHF.

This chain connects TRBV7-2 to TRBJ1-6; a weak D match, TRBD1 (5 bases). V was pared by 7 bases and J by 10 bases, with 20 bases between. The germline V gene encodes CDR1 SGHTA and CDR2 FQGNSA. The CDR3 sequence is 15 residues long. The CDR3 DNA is TGTGCCAGCACCCTGGCCCCGTCAGGGTACTCACCCCTCCACTTT. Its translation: CASTLAPSGYSPLHF.

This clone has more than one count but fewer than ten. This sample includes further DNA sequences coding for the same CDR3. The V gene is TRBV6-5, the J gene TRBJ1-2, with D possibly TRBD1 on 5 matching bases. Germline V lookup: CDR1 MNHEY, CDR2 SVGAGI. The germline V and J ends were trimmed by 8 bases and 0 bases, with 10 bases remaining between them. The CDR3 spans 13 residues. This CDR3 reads CASSPGANYGYTF. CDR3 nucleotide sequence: TGTGCCAGCTCGCCGGGGGCTAACTATGGCTACACCTTC.

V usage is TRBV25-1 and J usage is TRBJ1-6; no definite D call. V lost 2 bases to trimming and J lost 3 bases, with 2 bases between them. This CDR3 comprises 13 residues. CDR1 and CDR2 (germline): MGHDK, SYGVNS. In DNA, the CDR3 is TGTGCCAGCAGTGAAGGCTATAATTCACCCCTCCACTTT. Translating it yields CASSEGYNSPLHF.

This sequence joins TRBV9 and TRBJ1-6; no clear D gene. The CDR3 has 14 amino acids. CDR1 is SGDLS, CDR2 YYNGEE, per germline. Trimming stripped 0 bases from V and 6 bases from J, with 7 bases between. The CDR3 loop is CASSVALANSPLHF. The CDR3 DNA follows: TGTGCCAGCAGCGTAGCCCTCGCTAATTCACCCCTCCACTTT.